This T cell receptor (beta chain) is from a study of PD-1 blockade in classical Hodgkin lymphoma. Overall study findings and caveats: Prior therapy or disease activity may underlie the repertoire differences, whose causes remain undefined. Some patients began nivolumab under 1 year after ASCT. These patients were excluded from later analyses.

Using immunoSEQ multiplex PCR, the repertoire was profiled, and TCRdb retains in-frame clones only, with some absent. The sample yields tens of thousands of clones, about 93% seen once. Trimming stripped 1 base from V and 4 bases from J, with 14 bases between. CDR1 and CDR2 (germline): SGHRS, YFSETQ. The CDR3 contains 15 residues. About this clone itself: Its antigen is not known.

Time point indicated: cycle 4 day 1 (C4D1), after more than five weeks of nivolumab. Every single patient, without exception, relapsed after autologous stem cell transplantation, and brentuximab vedotin exposure varied. CD4+ T cells were purified from thawed PBMCs by negative selection. Complete response, partial response or progressive disease was recorded as best response. Sequencing used CD4+ T cells from blood, obtained before the fourth cycle of nivolumab. The chain employs TRBV5-1 and TRBJ1-2; maybe TRBD1 (5 bases). The sequence came from a human donor with classical Hodgkin lymphoma. The CDR3 bases are TGCGCCAGCAGCTTGAATCAGGGCCTAGTCTATGGCTACACCTTC. This translates into CASSLNQGLVYGYTF.